A selection of T cell receptor beta chains follows, all from one sample in a study of HIV-infected children after antiretroviral therapy interruption. Each CDR3 protein is one row after TCRdb ran MiXCR on the 3' RACE reads. Here the sample spans 35,000 to 50,000 distinct CDR3 sequences, about 6% being singletons. The sample was CD45RA+ CD4+ T cells from PBMCs, pooled from several time points, taken from a donor given antiretroviral therapy, either interrupted or continuous. All receptors derive from a pool of human donors with HIV. The CDR3 runs from the conserved cysteine through the conserved F or W. D genes are given only for firm matches. Expanded clones are given a class, and other clones once, few, many or no size at all.

TRBV10-3	many	TRBJ1-6	-	13	CAISLDYNSPLHF	TGTGCCATCAGCTTGGATTATAATTCACCCCTCCACTTT
TRBV28	few	TRBJ1-2	TRBD1	14	CASSLGTGNYGYTF	TGTGCCAGCAGTTTAGGGACAGGGAACTATGGCTACACCTTC
TRBV20-1	many	TRBJ2-1	TRBD2	15	CSARVPSLAGDEQFF	TGCAGTGCTAGAGTCCCCTCCCTCGCGGGGGATGAGCAGTTCTTC
TRBV29-1	many	TRBJ1-1	-	12	CSVTQRSTEAFF	TGCAGCGTCACACAGCGGAGCACTGAAGCTTTCTTT
TRBV28	many	TRBJ2-3	TRBD2	12	CAYGGASDTQYF	TGTGCGTACGGGGGGGCTTCAGATACGCAGTATTTT
TRBV12-3/TRBV12-4	few	TRBJ1-2	TRBD1	15	CASGNLAGQGYGYTF	TGTGCCAGCGGCAACCTTGCGGGACAGGGCTATGGCTACACCTTC
TRBV13	many	TRBJ1-3	-	17	CASSLEVQTGSGNTIYF	TGTGCCAGCAGCTTAGAAGTACAGACGGGCTCTGGAAACACCATATATTTT
TRBV29-1	many	TRBJ2-5	-	12	CSVKQGFETQYF	TGCAGCGTTAAACAGGGTTTTGAGACCCAGTACTTC
TRBV7-9	many	TRBJ2-1	TRBD2	16	CASSLRYSGSYNEQFF	TGTGCCAGCAGCTTACGCTATAGCGGGAGCTACAATGAGCAGTTCTTC
TRBV9	many	TRBJ1-3	TRBD1	15	CASSSGTGRGNTIYF	TGTGCCAGCAGCAGTGGGACAGGGAGGGGAAACACCATATATTTT
TRBV27	-	TRBJ2-2	-	13	CASSSLNTGELFF	TGTGCCAGCAGTTCCCTGAACACCGGGGAGCTGTTTTTT
TRBV19	few	TRBJ2-1	TRBD2	15	CASRGSGRVYNEQFF	TGTGCCAGTAGAGGCAGCGGGAGGGTCTACAATGAGCAGTTCTTC
TRBV7-2	many	TRBJ2-7	TRBD1	14	CASSLGTGSYEQYF	TGTGCCAGCAGCTTAGGGACAGGATCCTACGAGCAGTACTTC
TRBV19	few	TRBJ2-7	-	10	CASSLYEQYF	TGTGCCAGCAGTCTCTATGAACAGTACTTC
TRBV27	many	TRBJ1-1	-	12	CASSFSYTEAFF	TGTGCCAGCAGTTTCTCCTACACTGAAGCTTTCTTT
TRBV7-8	many	TRBJ2-3	TRBD1	16	CASSRDRDTSTDTQYF	TGTGCCAGCAGCCGGGACAGGGATACTAGCACAGATACGCAGTATTTT
TRBV7-2	many	TRBJ1-1	-	14	CASSSGLGAIEAFF	TGTGCCAGCAGCTCAGGGTTGGGCGCGATCGAAGCTTTCTTT
TRBV12-3/TRBV12-4	few	TRBJ2-3	-	15	CASRKVRRHTDTQYF	TGTGCCAGCCGTAAAGTCCGCCGCCACACAGATACGCAGTATTTT
TRBV3-1	many	TRBJ2-7	-	14	CASSQVRGRYEQYF	TGTGCCAGCAGCCAAGTTCGGGGCCGGTACGAGCAGTACTTC
TRBV18	many	TRBJ2-7	-	14	CASSPDQISYEQYF	TGTGCCAGCTCACCAGACCAGATCTCCTACGAGCAGTACTTC
TRBV12-3/TRBV12-4	many	TRBJ2-7	-	16	CASSATWTEPTYEQYF	TGTGCCAGCAGCGCTACCTGGACAGAACCCACCTACGAGCAGTACTTC
TRBV11-2	many	TRBJ2-7	-	16	CASSWDTFPSSYEQYF	TGTGCCAGCAGCTGGGATACGTTCCCCTCCTCCTACGAGCAGTACTTC
TRBV20-1	-	TRBJ2-7	-	14	CSARVSGRGNEQYF	TGCAGTGCTAGGGTTAGTGGACGGGGGAACGAGCAGTACTTC